This T cell receptor (beta chain) comes out of a study of blood T cells in healthy people across ages. Study observations and caveats: Unknown CMV status may confound age-related changes in expanded clones.

Concerning this clonotype: Antigen specificity is unknown.

CDR1 and CDR2 from the germline V gene are ENHRY and SYGVKD. The length of the CDR3 is 13 residues. Trimming removed 7 bases from V and 5 bases from J, with 14 bases in between. Primers used in a second PCR of roughly 6 to 11 cycles were a sample-barcoded 5' primer and a J-beta primer mix. TCRdb analysed the 5' RACE reads with MiXCR anew, one entry per CDR3 protein. The sample carries approximately 780,000 distinct CDR3 sequences, roughly 26% recorded once. The same specimen was also included in a second study, on T cells of mothers and their children. From that study: Each mother gave over 9.5 million TCR beta CDR3 reads; each child, approximately 3.3 million.

Sequenced material: blood. This TCR derives from a boy younger than 18 in good health. The chain combines TRBV10-3 with TRBJ1-2; TRBD1 might be the D (5 bases). CDR3 coding DNA: TGTGCCATCAATCCGGGGACTTTGTATGGCTACACCTTC. This codes for CAINPGTLYGYTF.